This entry lists 18 T cell receptor beta chains sequenced from one sample in a study of blood T cell repertoires in COVID-19. Some clones are missing from TCRdb's copy, which holds only in-frame ones; the method was immunoSEQ multiplex PCR. The table includes 540,000 or so clones, roughly nine tenths detected once. The sequenced material came from peripheral blood. These receptor sequences come from a woman between 50 and 59 years old with COVID-19, enrolled during active disease.

This chain links TRBV2 with TRBJ2-1, with D maybe TRBD2 (5 bases). This CDR3 has 14 residues. V was trimmed by 7 bases and J by 4 bases, leaving 14 bases between them. The germline V gene has CDR1 SNHLY and CDR2 FYNNEI. CDR3 residues: CASIPGGGYNEQFF. The CDR3 nucleotides are TGTGCCAGCATCCCCGGAGGAGGATACAATGAGCAGTTCTTC.

The chain links TRBV7-8 to TRBJ2-5; perhaps TRBD1 as D (6 bases). The CDR3 is 16 amino acids. Germline values: CDR1 SGHVS, CDR2 FQNEAQ. V dropped 5 bases and J dropped 2 bases, with 18 bases sitting between them. The CDR3 here is CASSPWTDRLQETQYF. CDR3 in DNA: TGTGCCAGCAGCCCCTGGACAGACCGACTGCAAGAGACCCAGTACTTC.

The chain employs TRBV4-1 and TRBJ2-5, with D uncertain. Per germline, CDR1 MGHRA and CDR2 YSYEKL. V was clipped by 2 bases and J by 5 bases, with 12 bases between them. The CDR3 covers 14 residues. The CDR3 DNA is TGCGCCAGCAGCCAAACTTCTGTCGGGGAGACCCAGTACTTC. Translating gives CASSQTSVGETQYF.

The V call is TRBV6-5, the J call TRBJ2-7; D might be TRBD2 (6 bases). The germline gives CDR1 MNHEY, CDR2 SVGAGI. This CDR3 region has 16 residues. Trimming took 2 bases from V and 3 from J, leaving 17 bases between them. This CDR3 is CASSYGWRGAVYEQYF. In DNA, the CDR3 is TGTGCCAGCAGTTACGGGTGGAGGGGCGCGGTCTACGAGCAGTACTTC.

The rearrangement uses TRBV5-1 and TRBJ1-6; 9 positions agree with TRBD1. CDR3 length equals 17 residues. Germline lookup yields CDR1 SGHRS and CDR2 YFSETQ. With V trimmed by 4 bases and J by 0 bases, 5 bases remained unmatched. CDR3 protein: CASSPDRGSSYNSPLHF. The CDR3 nucleotides are TGCGCCAGCAGCCCGGACAGGGGAAGCTCCTATAATTCACCCCTCCACTTT.

V is TRBV9 and J is TRBJ2-3, with TRBD2 matching over 8 bases. Unmatched junction bases numbered 5, after V lost 4 bases and J lost 4 bases. The germline CDR1 and CDR2 sequences are SGDLS and YYNGEE. The CDR3 spans 14 residues. The DNA of the CDR3 is TGTGCCAGCAGCACCAGCGGGGGCCCAGATACGCAGTATTTT. Protein product: CASSTSGGPDTQYF.

This sequence joins TRBV28 and TRBJ2-1; TRBD2 matches at 11 bases. V shed 6 bases and J 7 bases; nucleotides not matched to a gene: 8. Germline lookup yields CDR1 MDHEN and CDR2 SYDVKM. CDR3 length: 15 amino acids. The CDR3, as DNA: TGTGCCAGCAGCGTTACTAGCGGGGGTAGTAATGAGCAGTTCTTC. Its protein product is CASSVTSGGSNEQFF.

The V call is TRBV2, the J call TRBJ2-7; unclear D gene. The V and J ends lost 7 bases and 3 bases respectively, with 7 bases between them. This CDR3 is built from 11 residues. Per the germline V gene, CDR1 is SNHLY and CDR2 is FYNNEI. CDR3 loop: CASNVHYEQYF. The CDR3 DNA reads as TGTGCCAGCAACGTACACTACGAGCAGTACTTC.

The V and J genes are TRBV5-1 and TRBJ1-2; 10 positions agree with TRBD1. This CDR3 has 15 residues. CDR1 and CDR2 (germline): SGHRS, YFSETQ. V lost 3 bases and J lost 3; bases outside the gene matches: 5. CDR3 region: CASSSGQGNYYGYTF. CDR3 coding DNA: TGCGCCAGCAGCTCGGGACAGGGGAATTACTATGGCTACACCTTC. Based on the CDR3 plus reference TRBV5-1 and TRBJ1-2, the full variable domain is KAGVTQTPRYLIKTRGQQVTLSCSPISGHRSVSWYQQTPGQGLQFLFEYFSETQRNKGNFPGRFSGRQFSNSRSEMNVSTLELGDSALYLCASSSGQGNYYGYTFGSGTRLTVV.

CDR3 in amino acids: CASSEDGGRGRNTEAFF. The CDR3 nucleotides read TGTGCCAGCAGTGAAGATGGTGGCAGGGGGCGAAACACTGAAGCTTTCTTT. The chain is built from TRBV6-1 and TRBJ1-1; 8 bases are a match to TRBD1. The germline CDR1 and CDR2 sequences are MNHNS and SASEGT. This CDR3 comprises 17 residues. Trimming took 1 base from V and 2 from J; bases not matched to a gene: 9.

This chain connects TRBV5-6 to TRBJ1-6; D is unresolved. V shed 0 bases and J shed 7 bases, with 11 bases lying between them. The length of the CDR3 is 15 residues. The germline CDR1 and CDR2 sequences are SGHDT and YYEEEE. The CDR3 sequence: CASSLGALRNSPLHF. The CDR3 nucleotides are TGTGCCAGCAGCTTGGGGGCTTTAAGAAATTCACCCCTCCACTTT.

V and J are TRBV6-5 and TRBJ1-2, with D tentatively TRBD1 (6 bases). Trimming left V 6 bases short and J 4 bases short, with 12 bases between. The CDR3 runs 13 residues. Germline CDR1 is MNHEY and CDR2 is SVGAGI. CDR3 protein: CASRETGPYGYTF. For the CDR3, the DNA is TGTGCCAGCAGGGAGACAGGCCCCTATGGCTACACCTTC.

CDR3 region: CASNHGGGTEAFF. The DNA of the CDR3 is TGTGCCAGCAACCACGGGGGGGGCACTGAAGCTTTCTTT. V is TRBV3-1 (or the pseudogene TRBV3-2) and J is TRBJ1-1, with D possibly being TRBD1 (5 bases). CDR3 length: 13 amino acids. The V and J ends lost 7 bases and 4 bases respectively, with 13 bases between them. Germline V gives CDR1 LGHDT, CDR2 YNNKEL (reference sequence).

The J gene is TRBJ1-1, the V gene TRBV28, with D unclear. The CDR3 runs 13 residues. From germline, CDR1 is MDHEN and CDR2 SYDVKM. Trimming stripped 5 bases from V and 1 base from J, with 8 bases between. DNA for the CDR3: TGTGCCAGCAGTACGTCAGGGAACACTGAAGCTTTCTTT. Protein product: CASSTSGNTEAFF.

The rearrangement uses TRBV10-3 and TRBJ2-5; D uncertain. V shed 6 bases and J shed 3 bases, with 11 bases lying between them. Per germline, CDR1 ENHRY and CDR2 SYGVKD. CDR3 length equals 13 residues. Here the CDR3 DNA reads TGTGCCATCAGACAACATGAAGAAGAGACCCAGTACTTC. This encodes CAIRQHEEETQYF.

The CDR3 nucleotides are TGTGCCACCAGCAGAGATACTAGGGCTGGCGCCTACGAGCAGTACTTC. Translating gives CATSRDTRAGAYEQYF. This sequence joins TRBV15 and TRBJ2-7, with D maybe TRBD2 (5 bases). The CDR3 length is 16 residues. Between the trimmed V and J ends, which lost 0 bases and 2 bases, there was a span of 14 bases. Germline V CDR1 and CDR2: LNHNV, YYDKDF (reference sequence).

J is TRBJ2-3 and V is TRBV6-5; TRBD1 matches 11 bases. V gave up 6 bases and J gave up 11 bases; unmatched junction bases: 10. The CDR3 contains 14 residues. Germline-derived CDR1 and CDR2 are MNHEY and SVGAGI. In nucleotides, the CDR3 is TGTGCCAGCAGGAACTTGGACAGGGGGCGCGGGCAGTATTTT. Its protein product is CASRNLDRGRGQYF.

This sequence joins TRBV30 and TRBJ1-5; tentatively, D is TRBD1 (5 bases). Germline V CDR1 and CDR2: GTSNPN, SVGIG (reference sequence). The V end was cut by 2 bases, the J end by 5 bases, with 13 bases between. This CDR3 spans 14 amino acids. DNA of the CDR3: TGTGCCTGGAGTAGAACAGGTCCTTATCAGCCCCAGCATTTT. Translated: CAWSRTGPYQPQHF.